A selection of T cell receptor beta chains follows, all from one sample in a study of blood T cell repertoires in COVID-19. Libraries were prepared by immunoSEQ multiplex PCR; TCRdb keeps only in-frame clonotypes and omits some of them. The sample holds over 250,000 clones, 65% to 90% seen once. Sequencing used peripheral blood. Receptor source: a woman between 65 and 79 years old with COVID-19, enrolled during active disease. The CDR3 runs from the conserved cysteine through the conserved F or W. D genes are given only for firm matches. The listing skips clone size in some rows; elsewhere it reads once, few, many or a size class.

>TRBV30|TRBJ1-2|-|-
TGTGCCTGGAGTGTACTTTCCCGGGAGGGCTACACCTTC
CAWSVLSREGYTF
>TRBV4-3|TRBJ1-1|-|-
TGCGCCAGCAGCCAGGCGTCGACAGGTTCCACTGAAGCTTTCTTT
CASSQASTGSTEAFF
>TRBV6-5|TRBJ2-7|TRBD1|-
TGTGCCAGCATCGGGACAGGGTTCAACGAGCAGTACTTC
CASIGTGFNEQYF
>TRBV7-2|TRBJ1-2|-|-
TGTGCCAGCAGCCAGGACACAGGAGGGGGCTACACCTTC
CASSQDTGGGYTF
>TRBV5-6|TRBJ2-4|TRBD1|-
TGTGCCAGCAGCTCCTTACAGGGGGCCAAAAACATTCAGTACTTC
CASSSLQGAKNIQYF
>TRBV5-1|TRBJ2-2|-|-
TGCGCCAGCAGCTTGGGACAGCCCACCGGGGAGCTGTTTTTT
CASSLGQPTGELFF
>TRBV3-1/TRBV3-2|TRBJ1-3|-|once
TGTGCCAGCAGCCAAAGGGAGTCTGGAAACACCATATATTTT
CASSQRESGNTIYF
>TRBV14|TRBJ1-2|TRBD1|few
TGTGCCAGCAGCCTCGACAGGGACTATGGCTACACCTTC
CASSLDRDYGYTF
>TRBV19|TRBJ2-1|TRBD2|-
TGTGCCAGTAGTATCAAAGCGGGGTCCTACAATGAGCAGTTCTTC
CASSIKAGSYNEQFF
>TRBV4-1|TRBJ1-4|-|-
TGCGCCAGCAGCCAACAGACACCACCGGCTAATGAAAAACTGTTTTTT
CASSQQTPPANEKLFF
>TRBV4-1|TRBJ2-5|TRBD2|-
TGCGCCAGCAGCCAAGATTCGTGGGCTAGCGGGGAGGAGACCCAGTACTTC
CASSQDSWASGEETQYF
>TRBV5-1|TRBJ2-3|-|-
TGCGCCAGCAGCTCCGGGGGGCAGGGACGGACAGATACGCAGTATTTT
CASSSGGQGRTDTQYF
>TRBV11-2|TRBJ1-1|TRBD1|-
TGTGCCAGCAGCCCTCTCGACAGGGGTAGAACTTTCTTT
CASSPLDRGRTFF
>TRBV5-8|TRBJ2-5|-|-
TGTGCCAGCAGCCGGGACCAAGAGACCCAGTACTTC
CASSRDQETQYF
>TRBV6-2/TRBV6-3|TRBJ1-1|TRBD1|-
TGTGCCAGCAGTTCCGGGACAGGTCTGGGGAACACTGAAGCTTTCTTT
CASSSGTGLGNTEAFF
>TRBV6-5|TRBJ2-3|-|-
TGTGCCAGCAACGTAGGCAGGATCACAGATACGCAGTATTTT
CASNVGRITDTQYF
>TRBV19|TRBJ2-5|TRBD2|-
TGTGCCAGTAGTATTGGGGCGGGGGGCCAAGAGACCCAGTACTTC
CASSIGAGGQETQYF
>TRBV10-2|TRBJ1-1|-|few
TGCGCCAGCGGCCCGGGTATTAGCACTGAAGCTTTCTTT
CASGPGISTEAFF
>TRBV5-6|TRBJ2-2|TRBD1|many
TGTGCCAGCAGCTTGTACAGGGGTCCCACCGGGGAGCTGTTTTTT
CASSLYRGPTGELFF
>TRBV12-3/TRBV12-4|TRBJ1-1|-|-
TGTGCCAGCATCCTCCAAACAGGAACTGAAGCTTTCTTT
CASILQTGTEAFF
>TRBV13|TRBJ2-3|TRBD2|-
TGTGCCAGCAGCTCCCCCCCCGTGACTAGCGGGGGGTACGCTAGCACAGATACGCAGTATTTT
CASSSPPVTSGGYASTDTQYF
>TRBV7-9|TRBJ1-5|TRBD1|-
TGTGCCAGCAGCTTACAGGGGGCCGGTCAGCCCCAGCATTTT
CASSLQGAGQPQHF
>TRBV7-8|TRBJ1-2|-|-
TGTGCCAGCAGCCCAGAAATAACACCCATCGGGGATGGCTACACCTTC
CASSPEITPIGDGYTF
>TRBV24-1|TRBJ1-1|-|few
TGTGCCACCAGTGATTCAGGGAACACTGAAGCTTTCTTT
CATSDSGNTEAFF
>TRBV5-6|TRBJ1-3|-|-
TGTGCCAGCAGCTTGTTCAGGCTGAACACCATATATTTT
CASSLFRLNTIYF
>TRBV2|TRBJ2-7|TRBD1|few
TGTGCCAGCAGTGCACAGGGGCCCTACGAGCAGTACTTC
CASSAQGPYEQYF
>TRBV6-6|TRBJ1-2|-|-
TGTGCCAGCAGTCCTGACACGACCAACTATGGCTACACCTTC
CASSPDTTNYGYTF
>TRBV29-1|TRBJ1-5|-|-
TGCAGCGTTGGGACACCTAATCAGCCCCAGCATTTT
CSVGTPNQPQHF
>TRBV7-8|TRBJ1-6|-|-
TGTGCCAGCAGCTTAGTCGGAGGGGGGGATTCACCCCTCCACTTT
CASSLVGGGDSPLHF